What follows are 2 T cell receptor beta chains derived from one specimen sequenced in a study of CD8 T cells in Susac syndrome. Reverse transcription of roughly 0.45 to 1 ug RNA was performed with random hexamers. TCRdb reprocessed the immunoSEQ multiplex PCR reads via MiXCR and lists one record per CDR3 protein. The sample holds more than 250,000 distinct CDR3 sequences, about 92% seen once. Sequencing was performed on CD4+ T cells from PBMCs. These receptors were taken from a human donor with multiple sclerosis.

This clonotype was seen once. V gene TRBV20-1 combines with J gene TRBJ1-5, with D maybe TRBD1 (5 bases). Trimming removed 1 base from V and 4 bases from J, with 11 bases in between. The CDR3 has 14 residues. The germline gives CDR1 DFQATT, CDR2 SNEGSKA (reference sequence). The CDR3 loop reads CSARGARENQPQHF. CDR3 nucleotide sequence: TGCAGTGCTAGAGGCGCCAGGGAGAATCAGCCCCAGCATTTT.

The chain joins TRBV20-1 to TRBJ2-3; D possibly corresponds to TRBD2 (5 bases). The CDR3 totals 11 residues. V was cut by 3 bases and J by 6 bases, with 7 bases left in between. Germline loops: CDR1 DFQATT, CDR2 SNEGSKA (reference sequence). DNA for the CDR3: TGCAGTGCTAGCGGGGTGGATACGCAGTATTTT. This sequence encodes CSASGVDTQYF.